These T cell receptor beta chains were read from a single sample in a study of long-term antiretroviral therapy in people with HIV. Assay used: immunoSEQ multiplex PCR; TCRdb lists only in-frame clones, some missing. The sample holds about 29,000 clones; about nine tenths are singletons and the top ten take approximately 8%. Sequencing used unsorted PBMCs, obtained 3.2 years before starting antiretroviral therapy. All receptors come from a man between 50 and 59 years old with HIV. Both conserved end residues are trimmed from each CDR3. Each record gives: V gene, clone size, CDR3 length, CDR3 protein. The size of a clone is reported for some rows only, either as once, few or many, or as a class for expanded clones.

v_gene: TRBV4-1; abundance: .; len: 18; CDR3aa: ASSQDFRGASGTSTDTQY
v_gene: TRBV7-8; abundance: .; len: 12; CDR3aa: ASSLRGRGYGYT
v_gene: TRBV14; abundance: few; len: 12; CDR3aa: ASSRTSGSYEQY
v_gene: TRBV7-9; abundance: .; len: 14; CDR3aa: ASRLPPGGGNYGYT
v_gene: TRBV28; abundance: .; len: 12; CDR3aa: ASRKGGETDGYT
v_gene: TRBV11-2; abundance: few; len: 11; CDR3aa: ASSFDRGGEQY
v_gene: TRBV5-6; abundance: .; len: 12; CDR3aa: ASSSYGGNTEAF
v_gene: TRBV5-5; abundance: .; len: 11; CDR3aa: ASSLKWGYEAF
v_gene: TRBV6-5; abundance: once; len: 12; CDR3aa: ASRALTPPGEAF
v_gene: TRBV9; abundance: .; len: 14; CDR3aa: ASSVAPQWANEKLF
v_gene: TRBV7-2; abundance: .; len: 13; CDR3aa: ASSLGQRNTGELF
v_gene: TRBV30; abundance: .; len: 13; CDR3aa: AWNGPLISGNTIY
v_gene: TRBV6-1; abundance: .; len: 12; CDR3aa: ASETRFSLYEQY